The T cell receptor beta chain described here comes from a study of blood T cell repertoires in COVID-19. Study in general: PBMCs, B-cell-depleted T cells, or T cells provided the cDNA or gDNA that made up the material.

Each participant's cohort was designated according to participant-reported clinical history. The recovered donors of Cohort 3 showed two negative PCRs, clearance, or symptom resolution. The method was immunoSEQ multiplex PCR; TCRdb's version includes in-frame clones alone and lacks a portion of them. The sample has 200,000 or so clones, 88% seen once; the top ten hold 2.6%. The receptor was isolated from a woman younger than 45 who had recovered from COVID-19. Source material: PBMCs or T cells enriched from blood (not recorded which).

CDR3 protein: CASSRKGPEAFF. The DNA for the CDR3 is TGTGCCAGCAGCCGCAAGGGGCCCGAAGCTTTCTTT. The chain links TRBV7-9 to TRBJ1-1; tentatively, D is TRBD1 (5 bases). CDR3 length: 12 amino acids. Germline CDR1 SEHNR, CDR2 FQNEAQ (reference sequence). V was cut by 5 bases and J by 8 bases, with 12 bases left in between.